This passage covers 31 T cell receptor beta chains from one sample sequenced in a study of regulatory T cells in long-lasting Graves disease. Building of the TCR beta libraries involved iRepertoire HTBI primers and Arm-PCR of CDR3 regions. TCRdb fed the multiplex PCR reads into MiXCR, producing one record per CDR3 protein. The table has 250,000 to 300,000 distinct CDR3 sequences, 18% seen once. This sample's time point: newly diagnosed GD, antithyroid drugs for less than 3 months. With RNA extracted from PBMCs as input, the TCR library was made. Separately, the same data were catalogued under a study of T cells in Graves' hyperthyroidism and ophthalmopathy.

Sequencing was performed on peripheral blood mononuclear cells (PBMCs), taken at new diagnosis, from a patient treated with antithyroid drugs. The receptors were sampled from a woman in her twenties or thirties with Graves disease.

The chain links TRBV11-2 to TRBJ2-1; 7 nucleotides match TRBD2. The CDR3 runs 15 residues. The V gene end was trimmed by 1 base and the J gene end by 7 bases; junction bases not matched to a gene: 7. The germline CDR1 and CDR2 sequences are SGHAT and FQNNGV. In DNA, the CDR3 is TGTGCCAGCAGCTTAGGACCAGCGGGGAGAAATGAGCAGTTCTTC. This translates into CASSLGPAGRNEQFF.

This clonotype has just a few counts. A much larger clone sits a single nucleotide away, making a read error possible. The chain is built from TRBV29-1 and TRBJ1-2; D may be TRBD1 (5 bases). The germline V gene encodes CDR1 SQVTM and CDR2 ANQGSEA. The CDR3 sequence is 11 residues long. Trimming took off 4 bases at V and 6 bases at J, with 9 bases between the two ends. The CDR3 loop reads CSVGGVHGYTF. The CDR3 nucleotides are TGCAGCGTTGGGGGGGTTCATGGCTACACCTTC. The full variable domain, its missing parts supplied by reference TRBV29-1 and TRBJ1-2, is SAVISQKPSRDICQRGTSLTIQCQVDSQVTMMFWYRQQPGQSLTLIATANQGSEATYESGFVIDKFPISRPNLTFSTLTVSNMSPEDSSIYLCSVGGVHGYTFGSGTRLTVV.

This clonotype appeared many times. The chain has TRBV2 and TRBJ1-4; D call uncertain. V lost 1 base, J lost 11 bases, and 5 bases lay in between. The germline CDR1 and CDR2 sequences are SNHLY and FYNNEI. This CDR3 is 11 amino acids long. In DNA, the CDR3 is TGTGCCAGCAGTGAAGGGGAGAAACTGTTTTTT. Translation: CASSEGEKLFF. Full variable domain (outside the CDR3, taken from reference TRBV2 and TRBJ1-4): EPEVTQTPSHQVTQMGQEVILRCVPISNHLYFYWYRQILGQKVEFLVSFYNNEISEKSEIFDDQFSVERPDGSNFTLKIRSTKLEDSAMYFCASSEGEKLFFGSGTQLSVL.

This clonotype showed up many times. The J gene is TRBJ1-2, the V gene TRBV12-3 or TRBV12-4; 8 positions agree with TRBD1. This CDR3 spans 15 amino acids. V was clipped by 7 bases and J by 6 bases; unmatched bases: 13. This CDR3 reads CASTRLRQGRDGYTF. In nucleotides, the CDR3 is TGTGCCAGCACCCGCCTCCGACAGGGGCGGGATGGCTACACCTTC.

As regards this clonotype: One base separates it from a far larger clone, so it is likely a read error. The V gene is TRBV11-2, the J gene TRBJ2-7; the D is unclear. V shed 3 bases and J shed 7 bases, with 16 bases lying between them. The CDR3 has 14 amino acids. Germline V gene data show CDR1 as SGHAT and CDR2 as FQNNGV. The CDR3 region is CASSFVGSLNEQYF. Here the CDR3 DNA reads TGTGCCAGCAGCTTCGTGGGCAGCCTAAATGAGCAGTACTTC.

This clonotype was counted between two and nine times. This could be a read error, since a much larger clone is one nucleotide away. The conserved final phenylalanine or tryptophan is absent from the CDR3, which likely points to a read error. The chain uses TRBV6-2 or TRBV6-3 and TRBJ1-1; 7 nucleotides agree with TRBD1. The junction had 4 bases not matched to a gene; V was cut back by 2 bases and J by 1 base. CDR3 length: 15 residues. Looked up from germline, CDR1 is MNHEY and CDR2 is SVGEGT. The CDR3 loop reads CASSYRTGPNTEAFS. Here the CDR3 DNA reads TGTGCCAGCAGTTACAGGACAGGCCCGAACACTGAAGCTTTCTCT.

This chain connects TRBV19 to TRBJ2-1; 11 nucleotides align to TRBD1. The CDR3 sequence is 16 residues long. The germline V gene has CDR1 LNHDA and CDR2 SQIVND (reference sequence). Trimming cost V 6 bases and J 7 bases; bases outside gene matches: 11. This CDR3 is CASSQTWTGGLNEQFF. Written as DNA, the CDR3 is TGTGCCAGTAGCCAAACGTGGACAGGGGGCTTGAATGAGCAGTTCTTC. The full variable domain, in which reference TRBV19 and TRBJ2-1 provide the parts outside the CDR3, is DGGITQSPKYLFRKEGQNVTLSCEQNLNHDAMYWYRQDPGQGLRLIYYSQIVNDFQKGDIAEGYSVSREKKESFPLTVTSAQKNPTAFYLCASSQTWTGGLNEQFFGPGTRLTVL.

This clonotype was seen at least ten times. The chain employs TRBV24-1 and TRBJ2-3; TRBD1 or TRBD2 may be the D gene (7 bases each). V lost 2 bases and J lost 4, with 18 bases in between. Germline CDR1 reads KGHDR; CDR2 reads SFDVKD. The CDR3 runs 17 residues. The CDR3 spells CATSDSGGGFRPDTQYF. CDR3 nucleotides: TGTGCCACCAGTGATTCAGGGGGGGGCTTCCGCCCAGATACGCAGTATTTT.

In its sample, this clonotype was seen many times. The chain joins TRBV19 to TRBJ2-3; TRBD2 matches at 8 bases. Germline CDR1 reads LNHDA; CDR2 reads SQIVND (reference sequence). The CDR3 is made up of 14 amino acids. The V gene end was trimmed by 5 bases and the J gene end by 6 bases; junction bases not matched to a gene: 7. This CDR3 is CASSRQRGSDTQYF. CDR3 DNA sequence: TGTGCCAGTAGTCGTCAGCGGGGGTCCGATACGCAGTATTTT.

The gene calls are TRBV4-2 and TRBJ1-1; 10 bases line up with TRBD1. Germline CDR1 reads LGHNA; CDR2 reads YNFKEQ. This CDR3 spans 16 amino acids. The junction had 5 bases not matched to a gene; V was cut back by 3 bases and J by 1 base. CDR3 region: CASSQGDRGENTEAFF. The CDR3 bases are TGTGCCAGCAGCCAGGGGGACAGGGGTGAGAACACTGAAGCTTTCTTT.

This clonotype was counted between two and nine times. This rearrangement joins TRBV19 to TRBJ2-3; D is uncertain. The CDR3 extends over 13 amino acids. Between the trimmed V and J ends, which lost 9 bases and 2 bases, there was a span of 12 bases. From germline, CDR1 is LNHDA and CDR2 SQIVND (reference sequence). For the CDR3, the DNA is TGTGCCAGCACTCCGGGCCTCACAGATACGCAGTATTTT. This encodes CASTPGLTDTQYF.

This clonotype was detected many times. The V gene is TRBV10-3, the J gene TRBJ2-7; D unclear. CDR3 length equals 14 residues. The ends were cut back, 2 bases at V and 2 bases at J, with 10 bases in the middle. Germline V gene lookup returns CDR1 ENHRY and CDR2 SYGVKD. Here the CDR3 DNA reads TGTGCCATCAGTGAGGGCGGCGTACCCTACGAGCAGTACTTC. Translating gives CAISEGGVPYEQYF.

This clonotype was picked up many times. The rearrangement links TRBV6-1 to TRBJ2-3; 7 positions agree with TRBD2. This CDR3 is 14 amino acids long. Trimming took 6 bases from V and 4 from J; bases not matched to a gene: 7. Germline CDR1 and CDR2: MNHNS and SASEGT. The CDR3 here is CASRRGLSADTQYF. The CDR3 DNA reads TGTGCCAGCAGACGGGGACTAAGCGCAGATACGCAGTATTTT.

This clonotype was counted at least ten times. The J gene is TRBJ2-6, the V gene TRBV6-2 or TRBV6-3; weak D call: TRBD1 (6 bases). Germline V CDR1 and CDR2: MNHEY, SVGEGT. Trimming left V 5 bases short and J 1 base short, with 6 bases between. The CDR3 has 14 amino acids. CDR3: CASSQGSGANVLTF. The CDR3 nucleotides are TGTGCCAGCAGTCAGGGGTCTGGGGCCAACGTCCTGACTTTC.

This clonotype was picked up many times. V usage is TRBV6-2 or TRBV6-3 and J usage is TRBJ1-5; 7 positions agree with TRBD1. CDR3 length equals 13 residues. The ends lost 7 bases at V and 3 bases at J; junction bases unmatched: 3. From germline, CDR1 is MNHEY and CDR2 SVGEGT. The CDR3 coding sequence is TGTGCCAGCATGGGACAGACCAATCAGCCCCAGCATTTT. It is translated as CASMGQTNQPQHF.

In this sample, this clonotype turned up a few times. This chain joins TRBV6-5 and TRBJ2-6, with 7 bases fitting TRBD1. There are 22 residues in the CDR3. The V and J ends lost 1 base and 0 bases, in that order; junction bases with no gene match: 18. Germline-derived CDR1 and CDR2 are MNHEY and SVGAGI. The CDR3: CASSYWTVLGGPSNSGANVLTF. The CDR3, as DNA: TGTGCCAGCAGTTACTGGACTGTTTTAGGGGGCCCCAGCAACTCTGGGGCCAACGTCCTGACTTTC.

This clonotype has ten or more counts. This sequence joins TRBV7-3 and TRBJ1-1, with 7 bases matching TRBD1. The germline V gene has CDR1 SGHTA and CDR2 FQGTGA. J lost 7 bases, V lost 5 bases, and 7 bases had no gene match. The CDR3 spans 13 residues. The chain's CDR3 is CASSLGTANEAFF. The CDR3 DNA reads as TGTGCCAGCAGCCTTGGGACAGCTAATGAAGCTTTCTTT.

This clonotype was counted at least ten times. A read error may produce the germline difference seen at one junction end. V usage is TRBV7-2 and J usage is TRBJ1-1; D is possibly TRBD1 (5 bases). Germline V gives CDR1 SGHTA, CDR2 FQGNSA. The CDR3 is 15 amino acids. In DNA, the CDR3 is TGTGCCAGCAGCGTCACCAGGGTAATGGGCACTGAAACTTTCTTT. It encodes CASSVTRVMGTETFF.

This clonotype was found once. A read error is likely here: a far larger clone is one base away. This chain uses TRBV6-5 with TRBJ1-1; D call uncertain. V was clipped by 5 bases and J by 3 bases, with 22 bases between them. The CDR3 consists of 17 residues. In germline, CDR1 is MNHEY, CDR2 SVGAGI. CDR3 sequence (DNA): TGTGCCAGCAGTGAAGGCGGCAGAGCGAACATGGACACTGAAGCTTTCTTT. It codes for CASSEGGRANMDTEAFF.

The sample holds many counts of this clonotype. The rearrangement joins TRBV6-9 to TRBJ1-2; no clear D gene. Trimming left V 3 bases short and J 7 bases short, with 12 bases between. The germline CDR1 and CDR2 sequences are MNHGY and SVAAGI. The CDR3 has 13 amino acids. This CDR3 reads CASSYSGARGYTF. In nucleotides, the CDR3 is TGTGCCAGCAGTTACTCAGGCGCCCGTGGCTACACCTTC.

This clonotype was seen many times. V and J are TRBV20-1 and TRBJ1-1, with 7 bases fitting TRBD1. Germline CDR1 reads DFQATT; CDR2 reads SNEGSKA (reference sequence). J gave up 1 base and V 3 bases, and 5 bases lay outside the gene matches. The CDR3 is made up of 14 amino acids. The CDR3 DNA follows: TGCAGTGCTAGGCGGGGACAGACGAACACTGAAGCTTTCTTT. Protein: CSARRGQTNTEAFF.

This clonotype was seen only a few times. This rearrangement joins TRBV20-1 to TRBJ2-7; 9 bases fit TRBD2. After removal of 4 bases from V and 0 bases from J, the junction contained 7 bases not matched to a gene. The CDR3 sequence is 15 residues long. Germline loops: CDR1 DFQATT, CDR2 SNEGSKA (reference sequence). CDR3 sequence reads: CSATHSSGASYEQYF. The DNA of the CDR3 is TGCAGTGCTACACACTCTAGCGGGGCCTCCTACGAGCAGTACTTC.

This clonotype has more than one count but fewer than ten. This rearrangement joins TRBV6-5 to TRBJ1-3, with D unclear. Germline CDR1 MNHEY, CDR2 SVGAGI. CDR3 length equals 15 residues. Trimming shortened V by 0 bases and J by 0 bases, and 6 bases separated the two germline ends. CDR3 DNA sequence: TGTGCCAGCAGTTACTCCCGCAACTCTGGAAACACCATATATTTT. It translates to CASSYSRNSGNTIYF.

This clonotype appeared many times. V usage is TRBV12-3 or TRBV12-4 and J usage is TRBJ2-3; 13 nucleotides align to TRBD2. The CDR3 covers 17 residues. V shed 5 bases, J shed 4 bases, and the junction held 9 bases outside the gene matches. The DNA for the CDR3 is TGTGCCAGCAGTACGCAGAGGACTAGCGGGGGCTCAGATACGCAGTATTTT. Its protein product is CASSTQRTSGGSDTQYF.

The sample holds many counts of this clonotype. This rearrangement joins TRBV2 to TRBJ1-6; 7 positions match TRBD1. The V gene end was trimmed by 7 bases and the J gene end by 2 bases; junction bases not matched to a gene: 5. The CDR3 is 15 residues long. Germline lookup yields CDR1 SNHLY and CDR2 FYNNEI. CDR3 in amino acids: CASNSDRAYNSPLHF. In nucleotides, the CDR3 is TGTGCCAGCAACTCTGACAGGGCCTATAATTCACCCCTCCACTTT.

In its sample, this clonotype was seen many times. The genes are TRBV6-1 and TRBJ1-1; TRBD1 is a possible D gene (5 bases). The length of the CDR3 is 12 residues. Trimming pared 9 bases from V and 3 bases from J, leaving 11 bases between. Germline assignment: CDR1 MNHNS and CDR2 SASEGT. For the CDR3, the DNA is TGTGCCAGTCTAGGGACTCACACTGAAGCTTTCTTT. Protein product: CASLGTHTEAFF.

This clonotype was seen repeatedly, ten times or more. The chain links TRBV7-3 to TRBJ2-3; D is unresolved. From germline, CDR1 is SGHTA and CDR2 FQGTGA. This CDR3 has 13 residues. V was shortened by 5 bases and J by 7 bases, with 13 bases between the two germline ends. CDR3 coding DNA: TGTGCCAGCAGCGACCTCCTCGCGAATACGCAGTATTTT. Translated: CASSDLLANTQYF.

In this sample, this clonotype turned up many times. The chain has TRBV9 and TRBJ1-5; D is perhaps TRBD1 (5 bases). From germline, CDR1 is SGDLS and CDR2 YYNGEE. Trimming took off 4 bases at V and 4 bases at J, with 12 bases between the two ends. This CDR3 is 14 amino acids long. As DNA, the CDR3 is TGTGCCAGCAGCCCTGGGGCACTAAATCAGCCCCAGCATTTT. Amino acid sequence: CASSPGALNQPQHF.

The rearrangement links TRBV7-2 to TRBJ2-5; 8 bases are a match to TRBD2. The CDR3 contains 15 residues. The germline CDR1 and CDR2 sequences are SGHTA and FQGNSA. With V trimmed by 2 bases and J by 5 bases, 7 bases remained unmatched. CDR3 nucleotides: TGTGCCAGCAGCTTATCCCGACTAGCGAGGGAGACCCAGTACTTC. The encoded protein is CASSLSRLARETQYF.

This clonotype was seen ten or more times. V gene TRBV29-1 combines with J gene TRBJ1-4; perhaps TRBD1 as D (6 bases). Trimming cost V 7 bases and J 3 bases, with 15 bases left between them. This CDR3 contains 14 residues. Germline CDR1 is SQVTM and CDR2 is ANQGSEA. CDR3 residues: CSAKQGAANEKLFF. The CDR3 nucleotides are TGCAGCGCCAAACAGGGCGCGGCTAATGAAAAACTGTTTTTT.

This clonotype occurred many times. The rearrangement uses TRBV7-3 and TRBJ1-1; D remains ambiguous. The ends were cut back, 1 base at V and 3 bases at J, with 9 bases in the middle. The CDR3 runs 14 residues. The germline CDR1 and CDR2 sequences are SGHTA and FQGTGA. The CDR3 region is CASSLNGADTEAFF. DNA of the CDR3: TGTGCCAGCAGCTTAAACGGCGCTGACACTGAAGCTTTCTTT.